The clone carrying this T cell receptor beta chain was counted between two and nine times. Data came from immunoSEQ multiplex PCR; TCRdb stores just in-frame clones and leaves some out. The repertoire holds some 98,000 clones, with over 70% as singletons. Trimming stripped 7 bases from V and 6 bases from J, with 19 bases between. Germline V lookup: CDR1 MNHNY, CDR2 SVGAGI (reference sequence). The CDR3 runs to 15 residues. The data were taken from a study of blood T cell repertoires in COVID-19. Study at large: Nucleic acid was either cDNA or gDNA, and it came from T cells, B-cell-depleted T cells, or PBMCs.

The origin of this receptor is a human donor in a cohort sampled during active COVID-19. The V call is TRBV6-6, the J call TRBJ2-4; D may be TRBD2 (6 bases). Sequenced input: peripheral blood. DNA of the CDR3: TGTGCCAGCACCCGAACGGGGACTTTGGGAAACATTCAGTACTTC. Its protein product is CASTRTGTLGNIQYF.